This T cell receptor (beta chain) was sequenced during a study of shared clonotypes between healthy human individuals (dated by TCRdb to about 2020). With respect to the entire study: Three men and two women, aged 18 to 49 years, made up the cohort. Per donor, three plates each were used for CD4 naive and CD4 memory, two for CD8 naive, and one for CD8 memory. To increase sequencing depth and limit assay-specific biases, different laboratories used diverse techniques to prepare libraries and sequence TCR repertoires. Each donor's leukapheresis produced roughly between about 0.9 and 9.5 billion PBMCs. The study deeply sequenced blood TCR repertoires of about 5 healthy adults to estimate repertoire size and the extent of clonotype sharing between individuals. General study outcomes and caveats: The genetic and exposure-history diversity represented was limited by the small number of donors. Sharing across a handful of donors was observed for roughly 5.4% of naive CD4, over 3% of naive CD8, about 2.5% of memory CD4, and around 0.42% of memory CD8 clonotypes. Larger estimated clonotype richness was generally found for naive subsets than for memory subsets. Clonotypes shared by all four sorted-subset donors showed higher generation probabilities than non-shared clonotypes. Based on pairwise subsampling, the degree of clonotype sharing among donors was expected to be affected by sequencing depth. Incomplete sequencing was indicated by rarefaction of sorted-subset datasets, despite the large sequencing depth. Sampling was limited to blood, and TCR repertoires in tissue likely differ from TCR repertoires in blood.

V is pared back by 2 bases and J by 5 bases, with 13 bases lying between the germline termini. The CDR3 spans 14 residues, from the cysteine through the phenylalanine. The CDR3 DNA has 42 bases and is translated from base 1. In the germline V gene, CDR1 corresponds to SGHRS and CDR2 to YFSETQ. Using the deep immunoSEQ assay, TCR CDR3 regions were amplified from genomic DNA by multiplex PCR. Genomic DNA extracted from each cell subset was distributed evenly over all wells of several immunoSEQ 96-well plates, and each plate served as one replicate. For sorted subsets, around 200 ng genomic DNA, equal to tens of thousands of T cell genomes, was loaded into each replicate PCR. Purified libraries were measured with a Qubit 3.0 fluorometer, size-checked on a Bioanalyzer 2100, and measured again with the KAPA Library Quantification kit. Each immunoSEQ 96-well plate was sequenced on its own single-read 150-cycle Illumina NextSeq 550 flow cell. Per the original workflow: The immunoSEQ output contained only junctional sequences without quality scores, so filtering could not match that applied to full-length reads. To assign V/J genes and CDR3, sequences were annotated using PyIR, a Python wrapper for IgBLAST v1.9, with IMGT germline references. Reads with weak V/J assignments (E-value above 1e-6), missing CDR3, stop codons, out-of-frame junctions, or ambiguous translated residues were removed. V3J clonotypes were defined by identical inferred V gene, J gene, and CDR3 amino acid sequence. Percentage overlap between repertoires was computed as shared unique clonotypes divided by the size of the smaller repertoire. Three approaches were used to assess repertoire richness: RTK rarefaction, the Chao1 estimator, and Recon v2.1 estimates of unobserved clonotypes. Generation probabilities for all TCRbeta clonotypes obtained by the gDNA method from a few donors were computed using OLGA. TCRdb carries this immuneACCESS record with in-frame sequences only. Its versions omit some clonotypes, under half of them owing to an unresolved V gene in the studies checked, with the rest unexplained. V and J calls and clone size are copied from that table; D and trimming were computed from the DNA. The sample includes some 2,100,000 clones, with roughly 95% observed a single time. The ten most abundant clones make up more than 0.1% of the sample.

The donors were healthy, HIV-negative adults with no recently reported acute infections or vaccinations. Only Caucasian adults living in Nashville, Tennessee, USA were represented among the donors. CD4+ T cells were enriched by magnetic negative selection, after which naive cells were positively selected on CD45RA and the negative fraction was taken as the memory subset. Blood was collected by leukapheresis, and PBMCs were isolated by Ficoll-Histopaque density gradient centrifugation and then cryopreserved in liquid nitrogen vapor phase. Analytical flow cytometry was used to check the purity and quantity of every magnetically sorted T cell population. Genomic DNA was isolated from each sorted fraction and quantified by UV absorbance on a Nanodrop 2000c. A remark on this clone: It lacks a known antigen. No per-base quality is available; no much larger clone lies one base away.

The sequence joins TRBV5-1 to TRBJ2-5; TRBD1 might be the D gene, on 6 matching bases. This sequence was found in a man aged 18 to 30 in good health. The sequencing sample was made of naive CD4+ T cells sorted from blood. The sample's cell subset or site label is to be understood as: CD45RA+ positively selected. The DNA sequence follows: TGCGCCAGCAGCTTTCTCAGGGGCGGGGAGACCCAGTACTTC. Its translation is CASSFLRGGETQYF.